This T cell receptor (beta chain) was profiled in a study of vaccination effects on CD4 cells after COVID-19. About the study: All study participants received two doses of BNT162b2 or mRNA-1273 vaccine. Overall study results and limits: Only 1 of 255 vaccine-induced clones from healthy vaccinees cross-reacted with common cold coronaviruses. The study found marked clonal contraction of infection- and vaccine-induced clones late after vaccination. There were few convalescent patients in the study and no early post-infection timepoints.

A few counts support this clone. Its antigen is as yet unknown. Different DNA sequences within this sample yield the same CDR3. Peptide-pool stimulation followed by sequencing identified expanded antigen-specific CD4+ clonotypes in the ViraFEST assay. Cultured cells yielded isolated CD4+ T cells after 10 to 11 days. TCRdb keeps only in-frame clones here, not all; method: immunoSEQ multiplex PCR. The table shows about 31,000 clones, with about 72% occurring only once. The CDR3 has 14 residues. The J segment lost 7 bases and the V segment lost 3 bases, leaving 2 bases of the junction unmatched. Germline V gene data show CDR1 as LNHDA and CDR2 as SQIVND (reference sequence).

This TCR came from a human donor who received a COVID-19 vaccine. This chain links TRBV19 with TRBJ1-6; 8 nucleotides match TRBD1. This specimen was CD4+ T cells from PBMCs cultured with HCoV-229E spike peptides, taken before COVID-19 vaccination. The CDR3 coding sequence is TGTGCCAGTAGTATCGGGACAGGAAATTCACCCCTCCACTTT. Protein sequence: CASSIGTGNSPLHF.